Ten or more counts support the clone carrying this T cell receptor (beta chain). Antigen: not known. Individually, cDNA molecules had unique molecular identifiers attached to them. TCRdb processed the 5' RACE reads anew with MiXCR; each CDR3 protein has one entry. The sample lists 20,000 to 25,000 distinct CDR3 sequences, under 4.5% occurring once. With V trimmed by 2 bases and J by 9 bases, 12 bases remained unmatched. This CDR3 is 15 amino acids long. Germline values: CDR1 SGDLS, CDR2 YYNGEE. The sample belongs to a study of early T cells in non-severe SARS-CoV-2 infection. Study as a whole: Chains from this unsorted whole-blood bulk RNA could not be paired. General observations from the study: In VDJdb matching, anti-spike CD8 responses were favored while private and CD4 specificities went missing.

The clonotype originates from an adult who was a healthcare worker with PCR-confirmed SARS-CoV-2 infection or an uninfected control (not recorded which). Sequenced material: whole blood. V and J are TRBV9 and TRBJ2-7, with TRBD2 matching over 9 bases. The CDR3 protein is CASSVGEGLAFVQYF. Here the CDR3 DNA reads TGTGCCAGCAGCGTGGGAGAGGGACTAGCCTTTGTGCAGTACTTC.